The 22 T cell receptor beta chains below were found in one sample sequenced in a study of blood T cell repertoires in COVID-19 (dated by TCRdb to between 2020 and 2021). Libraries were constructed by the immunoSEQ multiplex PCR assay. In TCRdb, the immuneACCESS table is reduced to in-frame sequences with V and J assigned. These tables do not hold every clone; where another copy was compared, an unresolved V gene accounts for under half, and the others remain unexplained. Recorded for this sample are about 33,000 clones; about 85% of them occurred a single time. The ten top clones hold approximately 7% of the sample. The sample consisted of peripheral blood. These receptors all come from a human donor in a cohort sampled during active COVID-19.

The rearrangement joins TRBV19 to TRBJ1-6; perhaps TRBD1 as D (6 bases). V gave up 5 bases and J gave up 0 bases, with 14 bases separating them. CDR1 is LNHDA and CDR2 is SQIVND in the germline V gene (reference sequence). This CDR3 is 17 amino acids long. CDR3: CASSPRTDLSYNSPLHF. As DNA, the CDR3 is TGTGCCAGTAGTCCCCGGACAGATCTCTCCTATAATTCACCCCTCCACTTT.

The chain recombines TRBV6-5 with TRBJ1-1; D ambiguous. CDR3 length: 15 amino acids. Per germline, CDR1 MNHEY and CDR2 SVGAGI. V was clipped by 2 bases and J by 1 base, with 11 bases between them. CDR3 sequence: CASSYGQYSNTEAFF. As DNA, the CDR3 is TGTGCCAGCAGTTACGGGCAGTACTCGAACACTGAAGCTTTCTTT.

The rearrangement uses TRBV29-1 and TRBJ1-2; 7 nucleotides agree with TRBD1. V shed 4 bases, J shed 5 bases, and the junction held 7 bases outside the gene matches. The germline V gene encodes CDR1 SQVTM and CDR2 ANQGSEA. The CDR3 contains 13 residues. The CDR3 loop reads CSVVTGERYGYTF. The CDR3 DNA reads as TGCAGCGTTGTAACAGGGGAGCGGTATGGCTACACCTTC.

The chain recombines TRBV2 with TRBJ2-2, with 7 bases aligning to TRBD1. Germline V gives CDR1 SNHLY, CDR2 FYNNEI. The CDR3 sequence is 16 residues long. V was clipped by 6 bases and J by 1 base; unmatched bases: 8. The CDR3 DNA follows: TGTGCCAGCAGCAAGACCGGGACAGAGAACACCGGGGAGCTGTTTTTT. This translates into CASSKTGTENTGELFF.

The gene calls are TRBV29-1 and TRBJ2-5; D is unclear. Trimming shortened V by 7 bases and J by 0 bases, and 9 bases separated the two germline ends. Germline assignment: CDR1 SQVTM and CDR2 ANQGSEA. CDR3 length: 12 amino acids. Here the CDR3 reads CSGCGHQETQYF. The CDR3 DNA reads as TGCAGCGGTTGCGGCCACCAAGAGACCCAGTACTTC.

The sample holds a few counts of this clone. This CDR3 is CASSQEGQDTGELFF. CDR3 in DNA: TGTGCCAGCAGCCAAGAGGGACAGGACACCGGGGAGCTGTTTTTT. The rearrangement links TRBV4-2 to TRBJ2-2; 8 bases align to TRBD1. Trimming cost V 0 bases and J 3 bases; bases outside gene matches: 0. The CDR3 consists of 15 residues. Germline CDR1 and CDR2: LGHNA and YNFKEQ.

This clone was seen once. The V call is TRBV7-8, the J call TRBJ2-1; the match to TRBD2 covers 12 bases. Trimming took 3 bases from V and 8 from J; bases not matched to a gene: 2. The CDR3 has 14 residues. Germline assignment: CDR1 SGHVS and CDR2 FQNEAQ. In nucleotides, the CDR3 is TGTGCCAGCAGCTTGACTAGCGGGAGTGATGAGCAGTTCTTC. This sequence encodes CASSLTSGSDEQFF.

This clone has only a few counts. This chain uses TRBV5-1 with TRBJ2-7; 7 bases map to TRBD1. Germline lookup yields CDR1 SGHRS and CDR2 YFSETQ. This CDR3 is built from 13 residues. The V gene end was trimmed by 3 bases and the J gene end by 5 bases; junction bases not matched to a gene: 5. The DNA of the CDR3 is TGCGCCAGCAGCTCGCAGACAGGGAACGAGCAGTACTTC. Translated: CASSSQTGNEQYF.

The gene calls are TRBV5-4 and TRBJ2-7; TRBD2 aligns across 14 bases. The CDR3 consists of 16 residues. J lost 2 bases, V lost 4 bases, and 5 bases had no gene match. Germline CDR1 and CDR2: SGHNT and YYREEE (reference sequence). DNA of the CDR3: TGTGCCAGCAGCACCGGACTAGCGGGGGGCCCCTACGAGCAGTACTTC. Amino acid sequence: CASSTGLAGGPYEQYF.

CDR3 nucleotide sequence: TGTGCCAGCAGTTACTCGGGCGGGAGGTCTTACTACGAGCAGTACTTC. Residues: CASSYSGGRSYYEQYF. The chain employs TRBV6-5 and TRBJ2-7; 8 bases are a match to TRBD2. Germline V gene sequence: CDR1 MNHEY, CDR2 SVGAGI. The CDR3 extends over 16 amino acids. Unmatched junction bases numbered 7, after V lost 0 bases and J lost 3 bases.

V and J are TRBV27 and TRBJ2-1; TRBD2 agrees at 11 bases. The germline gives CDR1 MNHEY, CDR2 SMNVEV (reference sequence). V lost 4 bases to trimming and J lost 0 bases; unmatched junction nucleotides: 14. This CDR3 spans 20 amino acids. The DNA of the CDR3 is TGTGCCAGCAGTTCCTTACCCGGGACTAGCGGTACGAGCTCCTACAATGAGCAGTTCTTC. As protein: CASSSLPGTSGTSSYNEQFF.

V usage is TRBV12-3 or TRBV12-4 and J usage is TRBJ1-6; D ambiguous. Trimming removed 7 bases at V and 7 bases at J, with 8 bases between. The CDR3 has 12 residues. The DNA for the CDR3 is TGTGCCAGCAAGTATAGCAATTCACCCCTCCACTTT. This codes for CASKYSNSPLHF.

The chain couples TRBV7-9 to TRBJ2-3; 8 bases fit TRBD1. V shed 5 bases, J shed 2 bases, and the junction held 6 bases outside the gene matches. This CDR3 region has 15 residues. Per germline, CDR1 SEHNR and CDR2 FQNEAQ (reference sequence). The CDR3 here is CASSTGTGYTDTQYF. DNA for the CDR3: TGTGCCAGCAGCACCGGGACAGGTTACACAGATACGCAGTATTTT.

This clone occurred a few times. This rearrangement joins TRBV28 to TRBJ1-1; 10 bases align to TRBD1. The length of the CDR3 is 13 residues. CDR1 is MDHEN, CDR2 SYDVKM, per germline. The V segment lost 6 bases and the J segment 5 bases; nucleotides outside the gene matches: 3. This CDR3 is CASRPGQGTEAFF. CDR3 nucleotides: TGTGCCAGCAGGCCGGGACAGGGGACTGAAGCTTTCTTT.

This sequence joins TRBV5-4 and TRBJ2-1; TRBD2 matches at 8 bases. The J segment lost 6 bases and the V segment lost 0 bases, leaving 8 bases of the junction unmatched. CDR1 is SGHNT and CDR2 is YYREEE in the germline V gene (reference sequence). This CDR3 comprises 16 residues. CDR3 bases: TGTGCCAGCAGCTTGGGGCCCGGGACTAGATCCAATGAGCAGTTCTTC. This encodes CASSLGPGTRSNEQFF.

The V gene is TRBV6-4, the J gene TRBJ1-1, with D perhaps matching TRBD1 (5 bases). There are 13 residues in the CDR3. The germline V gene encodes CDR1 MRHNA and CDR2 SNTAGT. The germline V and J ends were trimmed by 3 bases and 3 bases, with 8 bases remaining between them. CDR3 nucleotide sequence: TGTGCCAGCAGTGAATGGGGGGACACTGAAGCTTTCTTT. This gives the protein CASSEWGDTEAFF.

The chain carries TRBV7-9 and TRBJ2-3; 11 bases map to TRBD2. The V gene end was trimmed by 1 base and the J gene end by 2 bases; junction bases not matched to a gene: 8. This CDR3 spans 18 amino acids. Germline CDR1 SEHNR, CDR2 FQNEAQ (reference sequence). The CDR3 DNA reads TGTGCCAGCAGCTTAGGGTCCGGGACTAGCGGACCCACAGATACGCAGTATTTT. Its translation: CASSLGSGTSGPTDTQYF.

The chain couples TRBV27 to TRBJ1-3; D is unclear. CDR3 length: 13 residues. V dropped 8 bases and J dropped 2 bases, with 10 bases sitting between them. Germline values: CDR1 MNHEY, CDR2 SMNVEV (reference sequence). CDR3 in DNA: TGTGCCAGCCAGGCAACAGCTGGAAACACCATATATTTT. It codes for CASQATAGNTIYF.

The CDR3 region has the DNA TGTGCCAGCAGCGCGAGTGGACAGGCGAACACTGAAGCTTTCTTT. It specifies CASSASGQANTEAFF. V is TRBV9 and J is TRBJ1-1; 7 bases are a match to TRBD1. In germline, CDR1 is SGDLS, CDR2 YYNGEE. The CDR3 length is 15 residues. The junction had 6 bases not matched to a gene; V was cut back by 3 bases and J by 1 base.

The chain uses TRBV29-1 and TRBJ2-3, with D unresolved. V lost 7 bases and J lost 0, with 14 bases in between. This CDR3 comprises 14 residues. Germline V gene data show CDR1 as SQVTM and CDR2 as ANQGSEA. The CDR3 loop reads CSGSLTTSTDTQYF. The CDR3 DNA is TGCAGCGGTTCACTAACCACAAGCACAGATACGCAGTATTTT.

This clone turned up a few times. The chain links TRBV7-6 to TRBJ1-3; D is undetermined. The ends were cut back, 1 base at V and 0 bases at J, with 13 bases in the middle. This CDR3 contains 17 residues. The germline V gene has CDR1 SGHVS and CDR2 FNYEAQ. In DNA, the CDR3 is TGTGCCAGCAGCTTAGTCGGTTTCCAAACCTCTGGAAACACCATATATTTT. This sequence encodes CASSLVGFQTSGNTIYF.

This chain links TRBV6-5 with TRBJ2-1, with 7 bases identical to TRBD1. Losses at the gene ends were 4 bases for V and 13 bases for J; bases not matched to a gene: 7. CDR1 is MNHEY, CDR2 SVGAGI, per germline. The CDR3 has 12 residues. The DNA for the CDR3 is TGTGCCAGCAGTTCTCCCGGACAGGTACAGTTCTTC. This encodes CASSSPGQVQFF.